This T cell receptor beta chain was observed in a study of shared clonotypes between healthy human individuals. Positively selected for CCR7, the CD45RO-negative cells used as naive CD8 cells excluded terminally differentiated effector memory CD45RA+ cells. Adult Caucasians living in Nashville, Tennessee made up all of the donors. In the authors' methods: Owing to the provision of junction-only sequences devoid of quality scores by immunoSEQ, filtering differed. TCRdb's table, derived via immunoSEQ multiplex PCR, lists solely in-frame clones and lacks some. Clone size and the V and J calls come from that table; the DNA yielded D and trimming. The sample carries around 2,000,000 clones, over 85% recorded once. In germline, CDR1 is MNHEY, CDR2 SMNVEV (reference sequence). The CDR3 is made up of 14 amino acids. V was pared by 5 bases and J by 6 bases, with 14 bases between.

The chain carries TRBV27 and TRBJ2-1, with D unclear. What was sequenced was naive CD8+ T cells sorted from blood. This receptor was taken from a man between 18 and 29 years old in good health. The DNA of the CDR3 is TGTGCCAGCAGTCCAGGTTTAAAGGGCAATGAGCAGTTCTTC. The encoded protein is CASSPGLKGNEQFF.